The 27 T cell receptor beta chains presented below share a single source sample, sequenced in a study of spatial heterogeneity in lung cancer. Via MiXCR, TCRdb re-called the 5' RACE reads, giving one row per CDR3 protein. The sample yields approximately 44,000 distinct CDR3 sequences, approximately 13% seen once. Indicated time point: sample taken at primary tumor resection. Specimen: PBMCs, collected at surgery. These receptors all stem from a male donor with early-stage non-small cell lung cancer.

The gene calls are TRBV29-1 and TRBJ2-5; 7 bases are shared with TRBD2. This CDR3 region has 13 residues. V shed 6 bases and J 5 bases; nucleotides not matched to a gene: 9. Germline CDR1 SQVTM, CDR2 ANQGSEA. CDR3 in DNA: TGCAGCGTCCCTACGGGGGGTGGGGAGACCCAGTACTTC. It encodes CSVPTGGGETQYF.

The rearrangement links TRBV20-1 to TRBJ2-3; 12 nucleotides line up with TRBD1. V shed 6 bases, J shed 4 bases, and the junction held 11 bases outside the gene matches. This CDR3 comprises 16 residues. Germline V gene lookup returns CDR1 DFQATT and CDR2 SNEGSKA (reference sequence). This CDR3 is CSAPLRDRGLSDTQYF. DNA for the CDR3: TGCAGTGCCCCCCTTCGGGACAGGGGGCTATCAGATACGCAGTATTTT.

The CDR3 protein is CASSYFGRAQETQYF. Written as DNA, the CDR3 is TGTGCCAGCAGTTACTTCGGAAGGGCCCAAGAGACCCAGTACTTC. This rearrangement joins TRBV6-5 to TRBJ2-5; D is ambiguous. The germline V and J ends were trimmed by 1 base and 1 base, with 10 bases remaining between them. The CDR3 extends over 15 amino acids. The germline V gene encodes CDR1 MNHEY and CDR2 SVGAGI.

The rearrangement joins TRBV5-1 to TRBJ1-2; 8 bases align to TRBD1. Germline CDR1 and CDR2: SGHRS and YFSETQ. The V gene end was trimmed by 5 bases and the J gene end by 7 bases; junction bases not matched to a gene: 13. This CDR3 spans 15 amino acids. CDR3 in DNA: TGCGCCAGCAGAAGCCCTTACAGGGGGGAACGTGGCTACACCTTC. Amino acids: CASRSPYRGERGYTF.

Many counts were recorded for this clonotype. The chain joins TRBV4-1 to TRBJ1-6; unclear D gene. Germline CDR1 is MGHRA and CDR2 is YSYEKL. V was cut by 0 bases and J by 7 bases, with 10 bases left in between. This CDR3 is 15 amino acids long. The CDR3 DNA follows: TGCGCCAGCAGCCAAGACGGAGGGAGGAATTCACCCCTCCACTTT. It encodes CASSQDGGRNSPLHF.

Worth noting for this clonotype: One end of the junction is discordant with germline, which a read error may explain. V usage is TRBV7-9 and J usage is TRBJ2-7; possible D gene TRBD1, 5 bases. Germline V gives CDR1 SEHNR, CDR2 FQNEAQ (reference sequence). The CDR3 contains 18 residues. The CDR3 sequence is CASSFYTGPHTRHRPSNF. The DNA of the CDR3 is TGTGCCAGCAGCTTCTACACAGGTCCGCATACTCGCCATCGCCCTTCTAACTTC.

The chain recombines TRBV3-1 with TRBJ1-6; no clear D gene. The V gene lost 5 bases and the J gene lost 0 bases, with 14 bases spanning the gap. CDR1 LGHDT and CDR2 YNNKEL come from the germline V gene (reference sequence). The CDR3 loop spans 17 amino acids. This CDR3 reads CASSSWGVSSYNSPLHF. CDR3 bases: TGTGCCAGCAGCTCTTGGGGAGTGAGCTCCTATAATTCACCCCTCCACTTT.

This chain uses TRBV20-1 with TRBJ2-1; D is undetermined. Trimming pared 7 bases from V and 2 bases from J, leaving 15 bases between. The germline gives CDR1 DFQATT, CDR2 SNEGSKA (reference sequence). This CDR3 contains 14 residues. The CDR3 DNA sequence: TGCAGTGGACAAGGGTCACTAACCTACAATGAGCAGTTCTTC. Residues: CSGQGSLTYNEQFF.

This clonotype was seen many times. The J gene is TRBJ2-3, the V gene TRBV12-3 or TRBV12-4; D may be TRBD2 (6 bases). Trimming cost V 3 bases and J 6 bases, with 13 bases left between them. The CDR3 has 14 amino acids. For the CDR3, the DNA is TGTGCCAGCAGTTTCGGATCGGGAGAGGATACGCAGTATTTT. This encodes CASSFGSGEDTQYF.

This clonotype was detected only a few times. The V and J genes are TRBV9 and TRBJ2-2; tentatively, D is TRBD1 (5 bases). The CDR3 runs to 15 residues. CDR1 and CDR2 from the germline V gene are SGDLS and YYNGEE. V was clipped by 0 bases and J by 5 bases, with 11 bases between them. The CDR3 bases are TGTGCCAGCAGCGTAGAAGGGGCTGGTACCGGGGAGCTGTTTTTT. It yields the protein CASSVEGAGTGELFF.

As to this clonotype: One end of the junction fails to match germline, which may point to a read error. The CDR3 DNA sequence: TGTGTCAGCAGGTCTACAGGGTTCGGCTACACCTTC. It codes for CVSRSTGFGYTF. The chain couples TRBV6-5 to TRBJ1-2; D perhaps matches TRBD1 (6 bases). The CDR3 totals 12 residues. Germline V gives CDR1 MNHEY, CDR2 SVGAGI.

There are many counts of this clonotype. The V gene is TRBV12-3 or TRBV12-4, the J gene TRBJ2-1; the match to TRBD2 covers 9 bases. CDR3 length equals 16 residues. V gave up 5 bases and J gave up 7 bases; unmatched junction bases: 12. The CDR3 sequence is CASSPPRRGGSNEQFF. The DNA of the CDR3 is TGTGCCAGCAGTCCCCCCAGGCGGGGGGGCAGTAATGAGCAGTTCTTC.

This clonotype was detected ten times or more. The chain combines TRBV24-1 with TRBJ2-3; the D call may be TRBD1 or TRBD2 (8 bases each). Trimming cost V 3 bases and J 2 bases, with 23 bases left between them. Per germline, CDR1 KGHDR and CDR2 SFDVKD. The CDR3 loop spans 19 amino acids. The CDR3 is CATSDPGGDAGGITDTQYF. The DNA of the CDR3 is TGTGCCACCAGTGATCCAGGGGGCGACGCGGGAGGCATCACAGATACGCAGTATTTT.

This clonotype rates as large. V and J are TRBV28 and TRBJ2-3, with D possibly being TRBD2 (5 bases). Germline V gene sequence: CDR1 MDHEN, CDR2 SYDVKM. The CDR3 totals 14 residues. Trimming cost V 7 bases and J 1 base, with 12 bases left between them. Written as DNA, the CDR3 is TGTGCCAGCAAGGGAGAATGGGGCACAGATACGCAGTATTTT. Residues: CASKGEWGTDTQYF.

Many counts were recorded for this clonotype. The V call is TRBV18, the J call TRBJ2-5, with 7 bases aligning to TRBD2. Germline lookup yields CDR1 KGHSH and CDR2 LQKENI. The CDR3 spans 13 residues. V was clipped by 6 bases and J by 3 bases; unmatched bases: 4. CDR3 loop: CASSLAEEETQYF. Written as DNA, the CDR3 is TGTGCCAGCTCTCTAGCGGAAGAAGAGACCCAGTACTTC.

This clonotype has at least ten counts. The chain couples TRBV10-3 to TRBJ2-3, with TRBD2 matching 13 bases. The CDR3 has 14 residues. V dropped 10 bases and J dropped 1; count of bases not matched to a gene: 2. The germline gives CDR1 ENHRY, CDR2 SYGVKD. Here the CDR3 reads CATGTSGGTDTQYF. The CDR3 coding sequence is TGTGCCACCGGGACTAGCGGGGGCACAGATACGCAGTATTTT.

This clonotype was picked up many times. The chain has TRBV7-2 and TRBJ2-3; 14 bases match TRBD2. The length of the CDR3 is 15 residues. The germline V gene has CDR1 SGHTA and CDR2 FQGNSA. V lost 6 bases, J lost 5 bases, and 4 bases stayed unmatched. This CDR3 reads CASRGLAGGLDTQYF. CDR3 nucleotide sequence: TGTGCCAGCAGAGGACTAGCGGGGGGTTTAGATACGCAGTATTTT.

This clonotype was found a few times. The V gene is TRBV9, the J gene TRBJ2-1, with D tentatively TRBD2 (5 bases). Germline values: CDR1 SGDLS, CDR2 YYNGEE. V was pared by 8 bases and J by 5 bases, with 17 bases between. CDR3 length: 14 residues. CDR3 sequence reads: CARTEGTPHNEQFF. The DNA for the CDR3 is TGTGCCAGGACCGAGGGAACGCCTCACAATGAGCAGTTCTTC.

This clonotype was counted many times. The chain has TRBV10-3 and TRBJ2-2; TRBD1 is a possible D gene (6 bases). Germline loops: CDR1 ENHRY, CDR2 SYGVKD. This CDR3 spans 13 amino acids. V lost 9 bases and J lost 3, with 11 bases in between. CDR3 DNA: TGTGCCATGGGACAATGGGACACCGGGGAGCTGTTTTTT. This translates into CAMGQWDTGELFF.

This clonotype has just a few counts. The CDR3 region is CASSPPNLVYYEQYF. Here the CDR3 DNA reads TGTGCCAGCAGTCCTCCGAACCTTGTGTACTACGAGCAGTACTTC. The chain carries TRBV2 and TRBJ2-7; D is unresolved. Per germline, CDR1 SNHLY and CDR2 FYNNEI. This CDR3 has 15 amino acids. The V gene lost 5 bases and the J gene lost 3 bases, with 17 bases spanning the gap. Filled out from reference TRBV2 and TRBJ2-7, the complete variable domain reads EPEVTQTPSHQVTQMGQEVILRCVPISNHLYFYWYRQILGQKVEFLVSFYNNEISEKSEIFDDQFSVERPDGSNFTLKIRSTKLEDSAMYFCASSPPNLVYYEQYFGPGTRLTVT.

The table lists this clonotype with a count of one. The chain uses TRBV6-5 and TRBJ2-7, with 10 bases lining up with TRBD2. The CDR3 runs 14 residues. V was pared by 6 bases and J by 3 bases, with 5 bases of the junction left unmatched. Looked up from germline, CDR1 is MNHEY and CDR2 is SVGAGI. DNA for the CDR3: TGTGCCAGCAGAGGGACTAGCGTCATCTACGAGCAGTACTTC. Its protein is CASRGTSVIYEQYF.

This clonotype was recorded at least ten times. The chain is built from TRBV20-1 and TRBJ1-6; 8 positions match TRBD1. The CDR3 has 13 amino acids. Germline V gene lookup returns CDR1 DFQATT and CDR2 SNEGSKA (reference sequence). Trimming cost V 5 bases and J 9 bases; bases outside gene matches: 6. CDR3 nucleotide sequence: TGCAGTGCTCAGAGGACAGGGTCTTCACCCCTCCACTTT. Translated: CSAQRTGSSPLHF.

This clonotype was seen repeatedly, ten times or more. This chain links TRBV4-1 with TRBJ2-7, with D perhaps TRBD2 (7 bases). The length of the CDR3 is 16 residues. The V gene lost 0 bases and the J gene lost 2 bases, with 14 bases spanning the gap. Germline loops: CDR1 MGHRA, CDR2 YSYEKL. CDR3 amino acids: CASSQDFGGPAYEQYF. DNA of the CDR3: TGCGCCAGCAGCCAAGATTTCGGGGGGCCGGCCTACGAGCAGTACTTC.

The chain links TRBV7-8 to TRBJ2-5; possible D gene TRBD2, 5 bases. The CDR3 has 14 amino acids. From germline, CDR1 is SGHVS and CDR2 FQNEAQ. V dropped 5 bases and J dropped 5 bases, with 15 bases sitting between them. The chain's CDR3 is CASSPTPPGETQYF. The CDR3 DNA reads TGTGCCAGCAGCCCAACCCCTCCGGGGGAGACCCAGTACTTC.

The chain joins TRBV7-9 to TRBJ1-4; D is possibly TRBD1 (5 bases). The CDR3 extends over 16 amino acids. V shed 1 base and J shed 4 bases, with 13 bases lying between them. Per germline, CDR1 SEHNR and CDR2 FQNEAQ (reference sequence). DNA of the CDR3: TGTGCCAGCAGCTTAGGGTCCGGGACGATTAATGAAAAACTGTTTTTT. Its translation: CASSLGSGTINEKLFF.

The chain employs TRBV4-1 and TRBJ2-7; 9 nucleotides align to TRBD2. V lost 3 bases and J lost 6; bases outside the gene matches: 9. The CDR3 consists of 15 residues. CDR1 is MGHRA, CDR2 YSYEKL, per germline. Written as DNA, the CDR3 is TGCGCCAGCAGCCAGGGGCGGGGGGGAAGTAGCGAGCAGTACTTC. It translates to CASSQGRGGSSEQYF.

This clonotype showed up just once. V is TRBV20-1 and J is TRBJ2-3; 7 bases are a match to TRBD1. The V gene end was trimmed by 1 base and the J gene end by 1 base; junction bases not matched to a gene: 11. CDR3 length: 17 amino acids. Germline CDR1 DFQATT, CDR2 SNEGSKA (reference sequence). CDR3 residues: CSARGMGSGGGTDTQYF. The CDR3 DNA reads TGCAGTGCTAGAGGGATGGGGTCAGGGGGTGGCACAGATACGCAGTATTTT.